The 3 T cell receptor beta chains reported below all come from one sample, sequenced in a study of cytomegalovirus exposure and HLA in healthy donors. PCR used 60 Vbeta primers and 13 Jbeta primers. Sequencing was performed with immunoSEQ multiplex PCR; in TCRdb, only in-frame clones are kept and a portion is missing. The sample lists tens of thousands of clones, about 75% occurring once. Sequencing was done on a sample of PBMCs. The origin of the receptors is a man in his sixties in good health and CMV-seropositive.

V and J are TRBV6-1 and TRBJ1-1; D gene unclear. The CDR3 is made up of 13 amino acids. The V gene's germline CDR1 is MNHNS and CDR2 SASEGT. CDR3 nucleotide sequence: TGTGCATTTAGTCCAGGCATGAACACTGAAGCTTTCTTT. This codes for CAFSPGMNTEAFF.

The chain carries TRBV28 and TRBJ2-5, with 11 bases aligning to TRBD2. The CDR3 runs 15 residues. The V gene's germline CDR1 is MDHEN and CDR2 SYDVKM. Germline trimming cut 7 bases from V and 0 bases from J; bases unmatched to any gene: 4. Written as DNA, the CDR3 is TGTGCCAGCACCCCGACTAGCGGGAACCAAGAGACCCAGTACTTC. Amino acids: CASTPTSGNQETQYF.

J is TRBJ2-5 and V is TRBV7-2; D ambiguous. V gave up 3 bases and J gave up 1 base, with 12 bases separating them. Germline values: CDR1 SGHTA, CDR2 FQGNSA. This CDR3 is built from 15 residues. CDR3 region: CASSFDSSGQETQYF. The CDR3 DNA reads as TGTGCCAGCAGCTTTGATTCTTCCGGCCAAGAGACCCAGTACTTC.